This note documents a single T cell receptor (beta chain) sequence. The antigen remains undetermined. The CDR3 sequence is 15 residues long. V lost 0 bases and J 1 base, leaving 8 bases between the germline ends. Germline lookup yields CDR1 SGDLS and CDR2 YYNGEE. The entry originates in a study of cytomegalovirus exposure and HLA in healthy donors. It was with 60 Vbeta and 13 Jbeta primers that the PCR ran. Using immunoSEQ multiplex PCR, the repertoire was profiled, and TCRdb retains in-frame clones only, with some absent. The sample shows fewer than 250,000 clones, roughly four fifths of them seen only once. Findings and limits, study-wide: CMV serostatus alone was available as immune exposure information. Reportedly, a later analysis found an Asian-associated ancestry cluster had fewer N-insertions than the roughly 670-donor mean. Many donors shared some public TCRs, even though most TCR sequences were rare.

The TCR comes from a woman aged 25 to 39 in good health and CMV-seropositive. This rearrangement joins TRBV9 to TRBJ1-3; D is possibly TRBD1 (6 bases). The sample consisted of PBMCs. The CDR3, as DNA: TGTGCCAGCAGCGTAGATGGGACATCTGGAAACACCATATATTTT. Encoded protein: CASSVDGTSGNTIYF.